The entry that follows covers one T cell receptor beta chain sequence. As processed by the authors: Amplification of reference gene primers was used by the study to estimate nucleated cell counts. Libraries were prepared by immunoSEQ multiplex PCR; TCRdb keeps only in-frame clonotypes and omits some of them. The V and J calls and clone size were taken over from that table, and D and trimming were inferred from the DNA. The sample lists around 300,000 clones, about nine tenths occurring once. These data are taken from a study of blood T cell repertoires in COVID-19. The CDR3 runs to 13 residues. Trimming left V 1 base short and J 11 bases short, with 14 bases between. Looked up from germline, CDR1 is SGHTA and CDR2 is FQGNSA. In Cohort 3, a recovered donor had either two negative PCRs, clearance, or symptom resolution.

This sequence was found in a woman under 40 who had recovered from COVID-19. This chain joins TRBV7-2 and TRBJ1-2; no clear D gene. Sequencing was performed on PBMCs or T cells enriched from blood (not recorded which). The CDR3: CASSLVRRERYTF. The CDR3 region has the DNA TGTGCCAGCAGCTTAGTACGGAGAGAGAGGTACACCTTC.